A selection of T cell receptor beta chains follows, all from one sample in a study of T-cell reconstitution after alpha-beta-depleted transplantation in children. TCRdb processed the PCR reads anew with MiXCR; each CDR3 protein has one entry. The profile shows hundreds of thousands of distinct CDR3 sequences, around 14% of them singletons. The specimen comprised PBMCs, sampled before TCRalphabeta/CD19-depleted stem cell transplant. Receptors originate from a girl aged 2 to 10 with congenital amegakaryocytic thrombocytopenia, due to receive a stem cell transplant. Each CDR3 is given with its conserved first and last residue. The D gene is left open where the match is weak.

d_call	j_call	v_call	cdr3_aa
TRBD1	TRBJ1-4	TRBV5-1	CASSQRTGSSEKLFF
NA	TRBJ2-3	TRBV15	CATSRPLPDTQYF
NA	TRBJ2-3	TRBV5-4	CASSLGGMGDTQYF
NA	TRBJ2-7	TRBV4-1	CASSQGLLVAQYF
NA	TRBJ2-1	TRBV5-1	CASSLYGADEQFF
NA	TRBJ2-3	TRBV20-1	CSASLGASTDTQYF
NA	TRBJ1-2	TRBV12-3/TRBV12-4	CASSLKQIYGYTF
NA	TRBJ2-7	TRBV5-6	CASSLFESEQYF
NA	TRBJ2-2	TRBV12-3/TRBV12-4	CASTQRMQGGTGELFF
TRBD2	TRBJ2-7	TRBV20-1	CSAGSSTSGGEQYF
NA	TRBJ2-1	TRBV29-1	CSVEDRAGGSEQFF
NA	TRBJ2-7	TRBV29-1	CSVGSGHEQYF
NA	TRBJ2-5	TRBV4-2	CASSQDPGQETQYF
TRBD2	TRBJ2-1	TRBV4-1	CASSQEQTGGLAGYEQFF
NA	TRBJ1-1	TRBV5-5	CASSLSPSGNTEAFF
TRBD2	TRBJ2-1	TRBV20-1	CSATRTSGPKGSYNEQFF